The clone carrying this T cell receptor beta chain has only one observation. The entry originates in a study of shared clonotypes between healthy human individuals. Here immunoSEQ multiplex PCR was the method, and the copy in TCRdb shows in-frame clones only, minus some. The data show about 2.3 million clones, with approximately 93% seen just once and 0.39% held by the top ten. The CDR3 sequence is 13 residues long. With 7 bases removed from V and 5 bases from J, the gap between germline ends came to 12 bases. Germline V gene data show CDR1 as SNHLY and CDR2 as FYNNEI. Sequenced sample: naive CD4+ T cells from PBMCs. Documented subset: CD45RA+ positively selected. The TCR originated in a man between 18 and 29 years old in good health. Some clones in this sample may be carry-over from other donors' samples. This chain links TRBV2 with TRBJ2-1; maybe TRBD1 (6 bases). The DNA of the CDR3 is TGTGCCAGCAACGAACAGGGAGACAATGAGCAGTTCTTC. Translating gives CASNEQGDNEQFF.